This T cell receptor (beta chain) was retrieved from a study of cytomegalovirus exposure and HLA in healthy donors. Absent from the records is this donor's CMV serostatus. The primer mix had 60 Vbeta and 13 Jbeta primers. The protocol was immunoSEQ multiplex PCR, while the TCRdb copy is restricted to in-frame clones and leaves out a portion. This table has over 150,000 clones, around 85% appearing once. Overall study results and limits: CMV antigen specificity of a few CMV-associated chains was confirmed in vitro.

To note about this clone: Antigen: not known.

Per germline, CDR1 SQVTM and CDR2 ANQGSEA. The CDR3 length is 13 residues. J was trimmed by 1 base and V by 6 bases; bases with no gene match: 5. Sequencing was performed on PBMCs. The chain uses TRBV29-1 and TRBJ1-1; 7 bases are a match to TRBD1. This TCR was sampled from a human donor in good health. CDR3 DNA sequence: TGCAGCGTCCAAGACAGGGAGAACACTGAAGCTTTCTTT. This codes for CSVQDRENTEAFF.